This is a list of T cell receptor beta chains from one sample in a study of CD8 T cells in Susac syndrome. TCRdb processed the immunoSEQ multiplex PCR reads anew with MiXCR; each CDR3 protein has one entry. Of 350,000 to 550,000 distinct CDR3 sequences detected, around 83% appear once; the ten largest clones hold 0.12%. The source material was CD8+ T cells from PBMCs. The origin of the receptors is a human donor with multiple sclerosis. The CDR3 runs from the conserved cysteine through the conserved F or W. A D gene is named only where the DNA matches it firmly.

d_call,j_call,cdr3_length,v_call,cdr3_aa
TRBD2,TRBJ2-4,15,TRBV19,CASSMSGRAGNIQYF
TRBD1,TRBJ1-5,17,TRBV28,CASSPTGTELRWQPQHF
NA,TRBJ2-7,19,TRBV18,CASSSQGDGQGIHSYEQYF
NA,TRBJ2-3,15,TRBV6-5,CASSYETAPTDTQYF
TRBD2,TRBJ2-7,15,TRBV4-1,CASSLGGEMSYEQYF
NA,TRBJ2-1,17,TRBV18,CASSPEAATAPYNEQFF
TRBD2,TRBJ2-1,14,TRBV6-1,CASRVAGGYNEQFF
NA,TRBJ2-7,13,TRBV10-3,CAIKDSLPYEQYF
NA,TRBJ2-2,17,TRBV6-5,CASSYSTFLPNTGELFF
TRBD1,TRBJ1-1,15,TRBV7-8,CASSYRQGRNTEAFF
NA,TRBJ2-1,14,TRBV10-3,CAISDTLAGNEQFF
TRBD2,TRBJ2-7,13,TRBV30,CALRLANSYEQYF
NA,TRBJ1-2,15,TRBV27,CASSPGTTEYYGYTF
NA,TRBJ2-5,14,TRBV5-4,CASSFYATEETQYF
TRBD2,TRBJ2-7,15,TRBV5-8,CASSLMVAGAYEQYF
NA,TRBJ1-1,14,TRBV28,CASSLTGMDTEAFF
TRBD2,TRBJ2-7,13,TRBV23-1,CASSGRGGYEQYF
NA,TRBJ1-2,13,TRBV30,CAWSAGFGDGYTF
NA,TRBJ2-7,14,TRBV27,CASSLRSSSYEQYF
NA,TRBJ1-5,13,TRBV4-1,CASSQIGGQPQHF
NA,TRBJ2-7,15,TRBV11-2,CASSLAHASFYEQYF
NA,TRBJ1-1,16,TRBV11-2,CASSLVGQNMNTEAFF
NA,TRBJ2-1,15,TRBV27,CASSLPSRTNNEQFF
NA,TRBJ1-5,13,TRBV24-1,CATSDRVNQPQHF
NA,TRBJ1-1,12,TRBV30,CAWSVTVTEAFF
NA,TRBJ2-2,14,TRBV12-3/TRBV12-4,CASSRVGRTGELFF
TRBD1,TRBJ1-1,14,TRBV6-5,CASTGTGGWTEAFF
NA,TRBJ1-5,13,TRBV6-5,CASSFRGNQPQHF
NA,TRBJ2-2,14,TRBV7-7,CASSPVGNTGELFF
NA,TRBJ1-1,11,TRBV29-1,CSVELGIEAFF
TRBD1,TRBJ2-7,13,TRBV10-2,CASSGQIHYEQYF
NA,TRBJ2-7,17,TRBV11-2,CASTKWGRDRTIYEQYF
NA,TRBJ2-1,13,TRBV15,CATSRGRGGEQFF